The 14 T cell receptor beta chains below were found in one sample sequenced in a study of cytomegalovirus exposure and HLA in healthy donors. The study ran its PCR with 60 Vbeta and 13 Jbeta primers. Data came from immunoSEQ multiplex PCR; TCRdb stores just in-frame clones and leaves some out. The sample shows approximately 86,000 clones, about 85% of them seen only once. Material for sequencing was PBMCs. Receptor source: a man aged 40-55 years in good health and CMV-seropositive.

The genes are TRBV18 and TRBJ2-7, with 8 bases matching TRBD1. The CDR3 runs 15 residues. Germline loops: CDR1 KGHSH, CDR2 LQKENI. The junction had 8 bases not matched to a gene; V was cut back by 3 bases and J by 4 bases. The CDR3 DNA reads TGTGCCAGCTCACCCCCCGGACAGGGTACATACGAGCAGTACTTC. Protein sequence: CASSPPGQGTYEQYF.

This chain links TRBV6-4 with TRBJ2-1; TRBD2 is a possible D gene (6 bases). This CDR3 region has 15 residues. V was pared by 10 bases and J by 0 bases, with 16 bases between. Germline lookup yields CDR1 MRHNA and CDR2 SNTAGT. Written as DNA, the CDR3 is TGTGCCACCTCCCGGGGGACTGGCTCCTACAATGAGCAGTTCTTC. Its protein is CATSRGTGSYNEQFF.

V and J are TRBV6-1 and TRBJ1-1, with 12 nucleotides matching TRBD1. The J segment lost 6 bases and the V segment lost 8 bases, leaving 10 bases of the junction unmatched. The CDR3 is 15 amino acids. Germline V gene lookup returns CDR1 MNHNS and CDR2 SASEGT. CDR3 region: CASWGQGAGSAEAFF. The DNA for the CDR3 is TGTGCCAGCTGGGGACAGGGGGCGGGGAGCGCTGAAGCTTTCTTT.

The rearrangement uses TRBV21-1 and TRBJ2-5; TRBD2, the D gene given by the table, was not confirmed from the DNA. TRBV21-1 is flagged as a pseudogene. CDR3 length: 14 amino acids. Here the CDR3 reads CASSRRGSLETQYF. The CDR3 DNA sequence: TGTGCCAGCAGTCGTCGGGGAAGTTTAGAGACCCAGTACTTC.

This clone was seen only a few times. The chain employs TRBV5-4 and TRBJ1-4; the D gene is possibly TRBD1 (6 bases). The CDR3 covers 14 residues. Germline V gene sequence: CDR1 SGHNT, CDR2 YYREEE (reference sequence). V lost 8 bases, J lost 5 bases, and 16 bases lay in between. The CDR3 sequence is CARSPQGVNEKLFF. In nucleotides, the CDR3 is TGTGCCAGAAGCCCACAGGGAGTAAATGAAAAACTGTTTTTT. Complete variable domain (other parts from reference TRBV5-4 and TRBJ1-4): ETGVTQSPTHLIKTRGQQVTLRCSSQSGHNTVSWYQQALGQGPQFIFQYYREEENGRGNFPPRFSGLQFPNYSSELNVNALELDDSALYLCARSPQGVNEKLFFGSGTQLSVL.

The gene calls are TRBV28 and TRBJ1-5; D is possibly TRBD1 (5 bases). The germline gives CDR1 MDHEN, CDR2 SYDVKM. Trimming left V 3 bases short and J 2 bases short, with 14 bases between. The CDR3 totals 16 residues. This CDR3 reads CASSLSQGKGNQPQHF. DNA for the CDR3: TGTGCCAGCAGTTTGTCGCAGGGAAAGGGCAATCAGCCCCAGCATTTT.

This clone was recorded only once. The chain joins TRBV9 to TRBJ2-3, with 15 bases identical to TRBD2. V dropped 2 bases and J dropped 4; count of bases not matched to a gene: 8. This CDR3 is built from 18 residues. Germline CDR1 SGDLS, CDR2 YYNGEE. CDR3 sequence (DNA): TGTGCCAGCAGCGTCGGGACTAGCGGGGGGCCCACTCCAGATACGCAGTATTTT. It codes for CASSVGTSGGPTPDTQYF.

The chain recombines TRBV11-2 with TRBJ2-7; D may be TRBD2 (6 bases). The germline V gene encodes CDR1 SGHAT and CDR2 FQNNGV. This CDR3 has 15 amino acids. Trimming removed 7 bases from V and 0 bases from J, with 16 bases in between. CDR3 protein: CASNFQVADSYEQYF. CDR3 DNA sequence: TGTGCCAGCAACTTCCAGGTAGCGGACTCCTACGAGCAGTACTTC.

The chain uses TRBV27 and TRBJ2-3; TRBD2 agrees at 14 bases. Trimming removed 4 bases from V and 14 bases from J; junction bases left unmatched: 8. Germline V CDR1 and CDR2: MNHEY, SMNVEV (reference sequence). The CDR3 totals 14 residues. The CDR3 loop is CASSSGLAGADPYF. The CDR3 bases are TGTGCCAGCAGTTCGGGACTAGCGGGGGCCGACCCGTATTTT.

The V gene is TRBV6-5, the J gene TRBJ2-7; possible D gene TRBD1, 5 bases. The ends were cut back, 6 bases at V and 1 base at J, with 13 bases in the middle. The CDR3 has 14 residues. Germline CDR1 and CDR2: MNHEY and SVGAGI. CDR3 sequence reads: CASSRNRLSYEQYF. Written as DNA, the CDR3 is TGTGCCAGCAGCCGAAACAGGTTGTCCTACGAGCAGTACTTC.

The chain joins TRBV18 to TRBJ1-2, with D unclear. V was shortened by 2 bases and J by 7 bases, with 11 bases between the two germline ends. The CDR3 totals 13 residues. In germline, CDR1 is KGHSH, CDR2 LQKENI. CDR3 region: CASSPETECGYTF. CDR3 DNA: TGTGCCAGCTCACCAGAGACTGAATGTGGCTACACCTTC.

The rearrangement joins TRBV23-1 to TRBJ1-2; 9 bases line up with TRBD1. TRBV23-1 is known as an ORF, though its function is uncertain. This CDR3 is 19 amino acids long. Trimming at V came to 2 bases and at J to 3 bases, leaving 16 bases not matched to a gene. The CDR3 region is CASSQAPQGAPSPYYGYTF. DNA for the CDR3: TGCGCCAGCAGTCAAGCCCCACAGGGGGCCCCCAGCCCATACTATGGCTACACCTTC.

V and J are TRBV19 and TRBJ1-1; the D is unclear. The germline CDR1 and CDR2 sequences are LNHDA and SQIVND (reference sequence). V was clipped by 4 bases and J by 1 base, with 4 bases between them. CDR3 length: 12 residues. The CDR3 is CASSNGNTEAFF. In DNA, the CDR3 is TGTGCCAGTAGTAACGGGAACACTGAAGCTTTCTTT.

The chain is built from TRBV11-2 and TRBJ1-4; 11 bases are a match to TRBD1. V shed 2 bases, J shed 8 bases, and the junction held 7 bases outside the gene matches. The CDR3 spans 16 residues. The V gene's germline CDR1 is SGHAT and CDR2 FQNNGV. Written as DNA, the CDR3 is TGTGCCAGCAGCTTAACCGGACAGGGGGCCGGGGAAAAACTGTTTTTT. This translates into CASSLTGQGAGEKLFF.